The next 25 T cell receptor beta chains were all read from a single sample in a study of blood T cells in healthy people across ages. Together with a sample-barcoded 5' primer, a J-beta primer mix was included in a second PCR lasting roughly 6 to 12 cycles. TCRdb used MiXCR to reprocess the 5' RACE reads, holding one entry per CDR3 protein. The top ten clones hold more than 6% of a sample with 1.2 million to 1.5 million distinct CDR3 sequences, roughly 64% of them seen once. Sequenced input: blood. These receptor sequences come from a man aged 18 to 29 in good health.

This clonotype was recorded a few times. This chain uses TRBV4-1 with TRBJ1-2; D gene ambiguous. This CDR3 has 14 residues. CDR1 MGHRA and CDR2 YSYEKL come from the germline V gene. V was trimmed by 4 bases and J by 6 bases, leaving 15 bases between them. CDR3: CASSPFPREDGYTF. CDR3 in DNA: TGCGCCAGCAGCCCCTTCCCTAGGGAGGATGGCTACACCTTC.

V is TRBV20-1 and J is TRBJ2-1, with TRBD1 as a possible D gene (6 bases). The CDR3 contains 17 residues. Trimming took 6 bases from V and 1 from J, leaving 22 bases between them. CDR1 and CDR2 from the germline V gene are DFQATT and SNEGSKA (reference sequence). CDR3 sequence reads: CSAEDGGTGYSYNEQFF. Here the CDR3 DNA reads TGCAGTGCCGAAGATGGGGGAACAGGGTATTCCTACAATGAGCAGTTCTTC.

The chain couples TRBV27 to TRBJ2-2; 8 bases are shared with TRBD2. The CDR3 covers 16 residues. V lost 11 bases and J lost 5; bases outside the gene matches: 16. Per the germline V gene, CDR1 is MNHEY and CDR2 is SMNVEV (reference sequence). CDR3 protein: CAACPTGLGGTGELFF. Written as DNA, the CDR3 is TGTGCCGCATGCCCAACGGGACTAGGTGGGACCGGGGAGCTGTTTTTT.

The rearrangement joins TRBV29-1 to TRBJ1-2; 7 nucleotides line up with TRBD1. V gave up 0 bases and J gave up 4 bases; unmatched junction bases: 11. Germline-derived CDR1 and CDR2 are SQVTM and ANQGSEA. The CDR3 runs 16 residues. The CDR3 spells CSVEDLGQEICYGYTF. CDR3 nucleotides: TGCAGCGTTGAAGATCTCGGACAGGAGATATGCTATGGCTACACCTTC.

The chain employs TRBV11-1 and TRBJ2-1, with 7 bases identical to TRBD2. With 5 bases clipped from V and 2 bases from J, the junction kept 24 bases outside the gene matches. Germline CDR1 SGHAT, CDR2 FQDESV (reference sequence). This CDR3 has 21 residues. CDR3 DNA sequence: TGTGCCAGCAGCCTCCTTCGCCCTTGGCGGTACGGGAGGAAGGCCTACAATGAGCAGTTCTTC. It specifies CASSLLRPWRYGRKAYNEQFF. The whole variable domain, filled in from reference TRBV11-1 and TRBJ2-1, reads EAEVAQSPRYKITEKSQAVAFWCDPISGHATLYWYRQILGQGPELLVQFQDESVVDDSQLPKDRFSAERLKGVDSTLKIQPAELGDSAMYLCASSLLRPWRYGRKAYNEQFFGPGTRLTVL.

V gene TRBV29-1 combines with J gene TRBJ2-3; D gene ambiguous. The ends were cut back, 7 bases at V and 4 bases at J, with 9 bases in the middle. This CDR3 is built from 11 residues. Germline V gene data show CDR1 as SQVTM and CDR2 as ANQGSEA. The CDR3 loop reads CSAVGADTQYF. For the CDR3, the DNA is TGCAGCGCCGTGGGTGCAGATACGCAGTATTTT.

The V call is TRBV2, the J call TRBJ2-5; the D gene is possibly TRBD2 (6 bases). This CDR3 spans 15 amino acids. V was shortened by 7 bases and J by 4 bases, with 19 bases between the two germline ends. Germline values: CDR1 SNHLY, CDR2 FYNNEI. DNA of the CDR3: TGTGCCAGCAATTCGTATCCGGAGGGAGGAGAGACCCAGTACTTC. Protein product: CASNSYPEGGETQYF.

In this sample, this clonotype turned up a few times. This rearrangement joins TRBV20-1 to TRBJ2-3, with unresolved D. The germline CDR1 and CDR2 sequences are DFQATT and SNEGSKA (reference sequence). The CDR3 has 15 residues. V was trimmed by 2 bases and J by 0 bases, leaving 12 bases between them. The CDR3: CSARMARLSTDTQYF. The CDR3 region has the DNA TGCAGTGCTAGAATGGCGCGTCTTAGCACAGATACGCAGTATTTT.

The rearrangement links TRBV28 to TRBJ1-2, with D tentatively TRBD1 (5 bases). CDR3 size: 11 residues. V was cut by 10 bases and J by 4 bases, with 10 bases left in between. Germline loops: CDR1 MDHEN, CDR2 SYDVKM. This CDR3 reads CATGRSYGYTF. As DNA, the CDR3 is TGTGCCACGGGACGGTCCTATGGCTACACCTTC.

The rearrangement joins TRBV9 to TRBJ1-5; 8 bases are a match to TRBD1. This CDR3 is 15 amino acids long. Germline loops: CDR1 SGDLS, CDR2 YYNGEE. V shed 3 bases and J 11 bases; nucleotides not matched to a gene: 13. The CDR3 is CASSDRQGPSGAQHF. In DNA form, the CDR3 reads TGTGCCAGCAGCGATCGACAGGGGCCCTCGGGGGCCCAGCATTTT.

The V call is TRBV3-1, the J call TRBJ2-2; TRBD1 is a possible D gene (5 bases). The CDR3 contains 16 residues. The V end was cut by 5 bases, the J end by 1 base, with 14 bases between. Germline CDR1 is LGHDT and CDR2 is YNNKEL (reference sequence). CDR3 sequence reads: CASSGDSDLNTGELFF. CDR3 nucleotide sequence: TGTGCCAGCAGCGGTGACAGTGACTTGAACACCGGGGAGCTGTTTTTT.

The chain recombines TRBV20-1 with TRBJ2-7; tentative D call: TRBD1 (6 bases). Per the germline V gene, CDR1 is DFQATT and CDR2 is SNEGSKA (reference sequence). V dropped 0 bases and J dropped 3 bases, with 9 bases sitting between them. This CDR3 contains 13 residues. The CDR3 region is CSARDNRVYEQYF. Here the CDR3 DNA reads TGCAGTGCTAGAGATAACAGGGTCTACGAGCAGTACTTC.

V is TRBV28 and J is TRBJ2-2, with a tentative D call TRBD2 (7 bases). V shed 5 bases and J shed 1 base, with 23 bases lying between them. Germline V gene data show CDR1 as MDHEN and CDR2 as SYDVKM. The CDR3 extends over 19 amino acids. In nucleotides, the CDR3 is TGTGCCAGCAGTCCGTCCGCGGGGGCGACGAATCTGAACACCGGGGAGCTGTTTTTT. It yields the protein CASSPSAGATNLNTGELFF.

The rearrangement joins TRBV2 to TRBJ2-2; D remains unclear. The CDR3 extends over 14 amino acids. Per the germline V gene, CDR1 is SNHLY and CDR2 is FYNNEI. V was cut by 0 bases and J by 5 bases, with 7 bases left in between. The CDR3 here is CASSEAMLTGELFF. The CDR3 DNA follows: TGTGCCAGCAGTGAAGCGATGCTAACCGGGGAGCTGTTTTTT.

This clonotype appeared a few times. The chain employs TRBV6-2 or TRBV6-3 and TRBJ2-2; D remains ambiguous. Germline V lookup: CDR1 MNHEY, CDR2 SVGEGT. This CDR3 contains 12 residues. V was shortened by 5 bases and J by 7 bases, with 8 bases between the two germline ends. CDR3 DNA sequence: TGTGCCAGCAGTCTATCTAGCGGGGAGCTGTTTTTT. Translation gives CASSLSSGELFF.

This sequence joins TRBV6-6 and TRBJ2-3, with D perhaps matching TRBD2 (6 bases). Germline V gene data show CDR1 as MNHNY and CDR2 as SVGAGI (reference sequence). V lost 7 bases and J 2 bases, leaving 10 bases between the germline ends. The CDR3 loop spans 13 amino acids. CDR3 protein: CASKLADTDTQYF. The CDR3 DNA sequence: TGTGCCAGCAAACTAGCAGACACAGATACGCAGTATTTT.

This clonotype has a handful of counts. As DNA, the CDR3 is TGTGCCAGCAGTACGAACAAAAGGACAGGGCTGATCAACGAGCAGTACTTC. Protein product: CASSTNKRTGLINEQYF. The chain has TRBV6-6 and TRBJ2-7; 8 bases align to TRBD1. V was pared by 5 bases and J by 5 bases, with 17 bases of the junction left unmatched. The CDR3 covers 17 residues. Germline CDR1 reads MNHNY; CDR2 reads SVGAGI (reference sequence).

The rearrangement links TRBV3-1 to TRBJ2-7, with D unclear. The DNA end is a closer match to TRBJ2-5, so the J assignment may be wrong. Germline V gene lookup returns CDR1 LGHDT and CDR2 YNNKEL (reference sequence). The CDR3 length is 17 residues. The CDR3 protein is CASSQDYEGYELKTQYF. DNA for the CDR3: TGTGCCAGCAGCCAAGATTACGAAGGATATGAGCTGAAGACCCAGTACTTC.

To note about this clonotype: At one end the junction does not follow the germline gene, possibly because of a read error. The chain combines TRBV4-1 with TRBJ1-1; D may be TRBD1 (6 bases). Germline V gene sequence: CDR1 MGHRA, CDR2 YSYEKL. There are 15 residues in the CDR3. The CDR3 bases are TGTGCCAGCAGCCAAGAGCGGGGGCAGAACACTGAAGCTTTCTTT. Its translation is CASSQERGQNTEAFF.

V and J are TRBV5-1 and TRBJ2-4; 10 bases map to TRBD1. Looked up from germline, CDR1 is SGHRS and CDR2 is YFSETQ. J was trimmed by 6 bases and V by 4 bases; bases with no gene match: 4. This CDR3 region has 14 residues. The DNA for the CDR3 is TGCGCCAGCAGCGACAGGGGGCGGGGAAACATTCAGTACTTC. It codes for CASSDRGRGNIQYF.

J is TRBJ1-1 and V is TRBV7-9; tentatively, D is TRBD1 (5 bases). The CDR3 loop spans 13 amino acids. V shed 5 bases and J shed 11 bases, with 18 bases lying between them. Germline loops: CDR1 SEHNR, CDR2 FQNEAQ (reference sequence). The CDR3 spells CASSPAPGTGAFF. Written as DNA, the CDR3 is TGTGCCAGCAGCCCAGCACCCGGGACGGGGGCTTTCTTT.

This chain links TRBV27 with TRBJ1-4, with D unclear. The length of the CDR3 is 15 residues. Germline V CDR1 and CDR2: MNHEY, SMNVEV (reference sequence). Trimming pared 2 bases from V and 3 bases from J, leaving 10 bases between. The CDR3 coding sequence is TGTGCCAGCAGTTTAATCGGTCCCCCTAATGAAAAACTGTTTTTT. This translates into CASSLIGPPNEKLFF. Complete variable domain (other parts from reference TRBV27 and TRBJ1-4): EAQVTQNPRYLITVTGKKLTVTCSQNMNHEYMSWYRQDPGLGLRQIYYSMNVEVTDKGDVPEGYKVSRKEKRNFPLILESPSPNQTSLYFCASSLIGPPNEKLFFGSGTQLSVL.

The rearrangement uses TRBV2 and TRBJ1-1; D uncertain. Per germline, CDR1 SNHLY and CDR2 FYNNEI. This CDR3 is built from 12 residues. The V gene lost 2 bases and the J gene lost 10 bases, with 11 bases spanning the gap. The CDR3 sequence: CASSEPSRRAFF. CDR3 nucleotide sequence: TGTGCCAGCAGTGAACCCTCCAGGCGAGCTTTCTTT. Using reference TRBV2 and TRBJ1-1 for the parts outside the CDR3, the full variable domain is EPEVTQTPSHQVTQMGQEVILRCVPISNHLYFYWYRQILGQKVEFLVSFYNNEISEKSEIFDDQFSVERPDGSNFTLKIRSTKLEDSAMYFCASSEPSRRAFFGQGTRLTVV.

A remark on this clonotype: Its ends do not fully match the called genes, so a read error is possible. The chain is built from TRBV29-1 and TRBJ2-1; 9 bases align to TRBD1. Germline V CDR1 and CDR2: SQVTM, ANQGSEA. This CDR3 contains 18 residues. CDR3 loop: CSVKMWGQGMGGYNEQFF. The CDR3 DNA sequence: TGCAGCGTTAAGATGTGGGGACAGGGAATGGGCGGGTACAACGAGCAGTTCTTC.

The chain is built from TRBV20-1 and TRBJ2-1, with 7 positions matching TRBD1. The CDR3 is 18 residues long. Germline V lookup: CDR1 DFQATT, CDR2 SNEGSKA (reference sequence). J lost 0 bases, V lost 6 bases, and 17 bases had no gene match. CDR3 protein: CSATSLTGTASSYNEQFF. In nucleotides, the CDR3 is TGCAGTGCAACAAGTCTCACCGGGACAGCCAGCTCCTACAATGAGCAGTTCTTC.